This T cell receptor (beta chain) was documented in a study of response to subunit inactivated influenza vaccine. Germline-derived CDR1 and CDR2 are MNHNS and SASEGT. The CDR3 length is 12 residues. V lost 7 bases to trimming and J lost 9 bases, with 12 bases between them. A single record per CDR3 protein comes from TCRdb applying MiXCR to the RT-PCR reads. Here the sample spans about 650,000 distinct CDR3 sequences, 14% being singletons. Material: PBMCs from blood, obtained around two weeks before vaccination. The chain has TRBV6-1 and TRBJ2-2; D is ambiguous. This receptor was identified in a man in his fifties or sixties who received an inactivated influenza vaccine. The CDR3 DNA follows: TGTGCCAGCATCGGCCCCACTCGGGAGCTGTTTTTT. Encoded protein: CASIGPTRELFF.